The entry below gives a single T cell receptor (beta chain) sequence along with its context. Its antigen is still unknown. This entry belongs to a study of T cell responses to AZD1222 COVID-19 vaccine. Study-level points and caveats: Donors skewed white British and female; clonal diversity was possibly underestimated. Rises in breadth and depth of Spike-specific TCRs came after two AZD1222 doses. AZD1222 recipients seropositive at baseline numbered only 5 or 6.

TCRdb's copy holds only in-frame clones and misses some; the assay was immunoSEQ multiplex PCR. The data show 75,000 to 100,000 clones, roughly nine tenths seen once. This CDR3 is 13 amino acids long. CDR1 and CDR2 from the germline V gene are SGHTA and FQGTGA. Between the trimmed V and J ends, which lost 0 bases and 3 bases, there was a span of 5 bases. This TCR was recovered from an adult in good health. The sequencing here drew on peripheral blood, taken on day 0 of AZD1222 vaccination. This chain joins TRBV7-3 and TRBJ1-1, with D unresolved. CDR3 nucleotide sequence: TGTGCCAGCAGCTTAACCCGAGACACTGAAGCTTTCTTT. Translated, it gives CASSLTRDTEAFF.